This passage covers 27 T cell receptor beta chains from one sample sequenced in a study of CD8 T cells in ankylosing spondylitis. TCRdb analysed the 5' RACE reads with MiXCR anew, one entry per CDR3 protein. Of a few hundred thousand distinct CDR3 sequences in the sample, 20% are singletons; the top ten hold 10% to 15%. The sequenced sample consisted of blood, either unsorted or a sorted T cell fraction (not recorded which). These receptor sequences come from a male donor with ankylosing spondylitis or in good health (not recorded which).

This clonotype was picked up a small number of times. The chain links TRBV15 to TRBJ2-2; 7 nucleotides align to TRBD2. The CDR3 runs to 17 residues. The germline V gene encodes CDR1 LNHNV and CDR2 YYDKDF (reference sequence). V trimming: 0 bases; J trimming: 6 bases; junction bases outside the gene matches: 10. The CDR3 DNA reads TGTGCCACCAGCAGAGATCGGGGCGGGGGTGCGGCCGGGGAGCTGTTTTTT. This translates into CATSRDRGGGAAGELFF.

V is TRBV29-1 and J is TRBJ2-3; TRBD1 or TRBD2 may be the D gene (5 bases each). CDR3 length: 15 residues. Trimming stripped 0 bases from V and 2 bases from J, with 12 bases between. Looked up from germline, CDR1 is SQVTM and CDR2 is ANQGSEA. CDR3 protein: CSVEDGDPPTDTQYF. The CDR3 bases are TGCAGCGTTGAAGACGGGGACCCTCCCACAGATACGCAGTATTTT.

V usage is TRBV10-3 and J usage is TRBJ1-1, with D possibly matching TRBD1 (6 bases). V was shortened by 7 bases and J by 2 bases, with 11 bases between the two germline ends. CDR1 is ENHRY, CDR2 SYGVKD, per germline. This CDR3 has 13 residues. The DNA of the CDR3 is TGTGCCATCACACCGGGACAAAACACTGAAGCTTTCTTT. This translates into CAITPGQNTEAFF.

In this sample, this clonotype turned up once. The V call is TRBV7-2, the J call TRBJ2-2, with D uncertain. Trimming pared 10 bases from V and 4 bases from J, leaving 13 bases between. The germline V gene has CDR1 SGHTA and CDR2 FQGNSA. The CDR3 sequence is 13 residues long. CDR3 protein: CATGPIVTGELFF. The DNA of the CDR3 is TGTGCCACAGGTCCGATCGTCACCGGGGAGCTGTTTTTT. Based on the CDR3 plus reference TRBV7-2 and TRBJ2-2, the full variable domain is GAGVSQSPSNKVTEKGKDVELRCDPISGHTALYWYRQSLGQGLEFLIYFQGNSAPDKSGLPSDRFSAERTGGSVSTLTIQRTQQEDSAVYLCATGPIVTGELFFGEGSRLTVL.

This clonotype has a handful of counts. The chain recombines TRBV10-1 with TRBJ2-2, with D unresolved. The CDR3 has 12 residues. The germline V gene has CDR1 WNHNN and CDR2 SYGVQD (reference sequence). V lost 3 bases to trimming and J lost 7 bases, with 6 bases between them. The CDR3 spells CASSEYGGELFF. In DNA, the CDR3 is TGCGCCAGCAGTGAATACGGCGGGGAGCTGTTTTTT.

V and J are TRBV5-1 and TRBJ2-3, with 8 nucleotides matching TRBD2. This CDR3 has 15 residues. The J segment lost 0 bases and the V segment lost 6 bases, leaving 6 bases of the junction unmatched. Germline V gives CDR1 SGHRS, CDR2 YFSETQ. Written as DNA, the CDR3 is TGCGCCAGCACCCGGGGGGGCAGCAGCACAGATACGCAGTATTTT. As protein: CASTRGGSSTDTQYF.

This clonotype appeared a few times. CDR3: CASSLARRETQYF. DNA of the CDR3: TGCGCCAGCAGCTTGGCGAGAAGGGAGACCCAGTACTTC. The chain joins TRBV5-1 to TRBJ2-5; D uncertain. The CDR3 has 13 amino acids. With 0 bases removed from V and 5 bases from J, the gap between germline ends came to 8 bases. Germline assignment: CDR1 SGHRS and CDR2 YFSETQ.

The chain carries TRBV12-3 or TRBV12-4 and TRBJ2-1; 9 nucleotides agree with TRBD1. The CDR3 contains 14 residues. With 3 bases clipped from V and 9 bases from J, the junction kept 6 bases outside the gene matches. For the CDR3, the DNA is TGTGCCAGCAGTTTTCGGGACAGGGACAGTGAGCAGTTCTTC. Translating it yields CASSFRDRDSEQFF.

This chain joins TRBV5-6 and TRBJ2-7; 7 positions agree with TRBD2. CDR3 length: 14 residues. The V segment lost 5 bases and the J segment 1 base; nucleotides outside the gene matches: 6. Germline V gives CDR1 SGHDT, CDR2 YYEEEE. The CDR3 DNA reads TGTGCCAGCAGATCCTGGGGGGGATCCTACGAGCAGTACTTC. It translates to CASRSWGGSYEQYF. Together with reference TRBV5-6 and TRBJ2-7, the CDR3 gives the full variable domain: DAGVTQSPTHLIKTRGQQVTLRCSPKSGHDTVSWYQQALGQGPQFIFQYYEEEERQRGNFPDRFSGHQFPNYSSELNVNALLLGDSALYLCASRSWGGSYEQYFGPGTRLTVT.

The rearrangement links TRBV4-2 to TRBJ2-1; either TRBD1 or TRBD2 may supply D (6 bases each). The CDR3 spans 15 residues. Trimming left V 0 bases short and J 4 bases short, with 10 bases between. The germline V gene has CDR1 LGHNA and CDR2 YNFKEQ. CDR3 DNA: TGTGCCAGCAGCCAAGACGGGGGCCCTTACAATGAGCAGTTCTTC. Amino acids: CASSQDGGPYNEQFF.

The chain recombines TRBV12-3 or TRBV12-4 with TRBJ2-1, with D perhaps matching TRBD1 (6 bases). The CDR3 has 13 amino acids. Trimming left V 5 bases short and J 9 bases short, with 14 bases between. The CDR3 sequence: CASSTDSFSEQFF. As DNA, the CDR3 is TGTGCCAGCAGTACGGACAGTTTTAGTGAGCAGTTCTTC.

The V and J genes are TRBV9 and TRBJ1-4; D unresolved. CDR3 size: 15 residues. Trimming pared 0 bases from V and 0 bases from J, leaving 6 bases between. Germline V CDR1 and CDR2: SGDLS, YYNGEE. The CDR3 DNA is TGTGCCAGCAGCGTAGGTGGGTCAACTAATGAAAAACTGTTTTTT. It yields the protein CASSVGGSTNEKLFF.

This chain joins TRBV2 and TRBJ1-2; tentatively, D is TRBD1 (5 bases). The CDR3 covers 13 residues. Looked up from germline, CDR1 is SNHLY and CDR2 is FYNNEI. The V and J ends lost 6 bases and 1 base respectively, with 9 bases between them. The CDR3 loop reads CASRGTDNYGYTF. CDR3 nucleotide sequence: TGTGCCAGCAGAGGGACTGATAACTATGGCTACACCTTC.

This clonotype was seen a few times. The rearrangement links TRBV12-3 or TRBV12-4 to TRBJ2-1, with D tentatively TRBD1 (6 bases). The CDR3 spans 15 residues. The V end lost 3 bases, the J end lost 2 bases, and 11 bases lay between the germline ends. Written as DNA, the CDR3 is TGTGCCAGCAGTTTTTTGGGACAACCCTACAATGAGCAGTTCTTC. This encodes CASSFLGQPYNEQFF.

DNA of the CDR3: TGTGCCGTCGGGGACAGTCTAACTGAGCAGTACTTC. It translates to CAVGDSLTEQYF. The chain links TRBV24-1 to TRBJ2-7; 7 bases fit TRBD1. Germline V gene sequence: CDR1 KGHDR, CDR2 SFDVKD. This CDR3 region has 12 residues. V trimming: 12 bases; J trimming: 7 bases; junction bases outside the gene matches: 11.

CDR3 nucleotide sequence: TGCAGTGCTAGAGATCAGACTAGCGCGGACTCCTACGAGCAGTACTTC. The encoded protein is CSARDQTSADSYEQYF. The chain is built from TRBV20-1 and TRBJ2-7, with 8 bases fitting TRBD2. With 0 bases clipped from V and 0 bases from J, the junction kept 7 bases outside the gene matches. CDR3 length equals 16 residues. Germline CDR1 and CDR2: DFQATT and SNEGSKA (reference sequence).

The chain joins TRBV11-2 to TRBJ1-5; possibly TRBD1 for D (5 bases). The CDR3 runs 12 residues. Looked up from germline, CDR1 is SGHAT and CDR2 is FQNNGV. Trimming left V 5 bases short and J 4 bases short, with 6 bases between. CDR3 amino acids: CASSGANQPQHF. CDR3 in DNA: TGTGCCAGCAGCGGGGCTAATCAGCCCCAGCATTTT.

This chain uses TRBV29-1 with TRBJ2-7, with TRBD1 matching over 10 bases. CDR3 length: 11 residues. V lost 8 bases to trimming and J lost 6 bases; unmatched junction nucleotides: 4. From germline, CDR1 is SQVTM and CDR2 ANQGSEA. CDR3 in DNA: TGCAGCACAGGACAGGGGGGCGAGCAGTACTTC. Protein product: CSTGQGGEQYF.

Only a few counts were recorded for this clonotype. The chain links TRBV15 to TRBJ1-2; D gene uncertain. The V end was cut by 5 bases, the J end by 0 bases, with 13 bases between. The CDR3 runs 15 residues. Germline values: CDR1 LNHNV, CDR2 YYDKDF (reference sequence). CDR3 residues: CATSPRFTSNYGYTF. The CDR3 DNA sequence: TGTGCCACCAGCCCAAGATTTACCTCTAACTATGGCTACACCTTC.

The chain combines TRBV3-1 with TRBJ1-2, with TRBD1 matching over 7 bases. Germline V gene lookup returns CDR1 LGHDT and CDR2 YNNKEL (reference sequence). CDR3 length: 15 amino acids. V was clipped by 1 base and J by 2 bases; unmatched bases: 4. CDR3 region: CASSQVGRGNYGYTF. The CDR3 DNA sequence: TGTGCCAGCAGCCAAGTCGGCAGGGGGAACTATGGCTACACCTTC.

This sequence joins TRBV6-5 and TRBJ2-2, with D possibly matching TRBD2 (6 bases). V lost 0 bases, J lost 7 bases, and 9 bases lay in between. Germline CDR1 is MNHEY and CDR2 is SVGAGI. The CDR3 has 14 residues. CDR3 DNA: TGTGCCAGCAGTTACTCTGGGGAGGACGGGGAGCTGTTTTTT. Amino acids: CASSYSGEDGELFF.

The rearrangement links TRBV5-6 to TRBJ2-7, with 7 positions matching TRBD2. Germline loops: CDR1 SGHDT, CDR2 YYEEEE. V lost 0 bases and J lost 0; bases outside the gene matches: 6. This CDR3 is 16 amino acids long. In nucleotides, the CDR3 is TGTGCCAGCAGCTTGGCCCCAGCGGGGAGCTCCTACGAGCAGTACTTC. It is translated as CASSLAPAGSSYEQYF.

This rearrangement joins TRBV4-1 to TRBJ1-4, with 10 bases matching TRBD1. CDR3 size: 13 residues. The germline CDR1 and CDR2 sequences are MGHRA and YSYEKL. The trim removed 6 bases at V and 8 bases at J, leaving 3 bases unmatched. CDR3 sequence: CASREGQGEKLFF. In DNA form, the CDR3 reads TGCGCCAGCAGGGAGGGACAGGGGGAAAAACTGTTTTTT.

The chain has TRBV6-1 and TRBJ1-6, with no clear D. The CDR3 runs 15 residues. The germline V gene has CDR1 MNHNS and CDR2 SASEGT. Trimming took 1 base from V and 6 from J, leaving 10 bases between them. The CDR3 DNA sequence: TGTGCCAGCAGTGAAGTAGTAGGGATTAATTCACCCCTCCACTTT. This encodes CASSEVVGINSPLHF.

The gene calls are TRBV25-1 and TRBJ2-7; D uncertain. The germline gives CDR1 MGHDK, CDR2 SYGVNS. This CDR3 has 12 amino acids. Trimming took 1 base from V and 6 from J, leaving 7 bases between them. CDR3 in DNA: TGTGCCAGCAGTGAATGGCAGTCCGAGCAGTACTTC. The encoded protein is CASSEWQSEQYF.

This rearrangement joins TRBV12-3 or TRBV12-4 to TRBJ2-1, with a possible D match to TRBD2 (6 bases). This CDR3 region has 13 residues. The V end was cut by 6 bases, the J end by 8 bases, with 14 bases between. The CDR3 here is CASSGLRGDEQFF. CDR3 in DNA: TGTGCCAGCAGCGGACTAAGAGGCGATGAGCAGTTCTTC.

This clonotype was observed a single time. The DNA is left out, because the CDR3 cannot be placed on it with certainty; the CDR3 is given as TCRdb lists it. The chain couples TRBV27 to TRBJ2-7; TRBD1 is taken as the D call from the table, unchecked against the DNA. The CDR3 totals 14 residues, both ends included. CDR1 MNHEY and CDR2 SMNVEV come from the germline V gene (reference sequence). The CDR3 reads CASSSSTGRGEQYF.